This TCR beta chain originates from a study of identical twins. The study's findings and limits: The study based its conclusions on cross-sectional statistical analysis and did not follow the same donors. Memory repertoires lacked the insertion deficit that abundant cord blood beta clonotypes showed.

Germline V lookup: CDR1 SGHRS, CDR2 YFSETQ. J gave up 3 bases and V 3 bases, and 9 bases lay outside the gene matches. The CDR3 is 15 residues long. This clonotype was seen a few times. Its specificity is not known. Via MiXCR, TCRdb re-called the 5' RACE reads, giving one row per CDR3 protein. The repertoire includes about 530,000 distinct CDR3 sequences, roughly 15% of them detected once, and around 0.48% sits in the top ten. This sample was shared with a second study, whose subject was yellow fever vaccine responses in identical twins.

The specimen was CD4+ T cells sorted from blood. This chain links TRBV5-1 with TRBJ2-7, with 7 bases lining up with TRBD1. This sequence was found in a woman in her late teens or twenties in good health. The CDR3 sequence is CASSSGTAGGYEQYF. The CDR3 bases are TGCGCCAGCAGCTCAGGGACAGCAGGGGGCTACGAGCAGTACTTC.